Shown below are 22 T cell receptor beta chains from a single sample sequenced in a study of long-term antiretroviral therapy in people with HIV. A v3.0 immunoSEQ assay was performed at survey level. The data were produced by immunoSEQ multiplex PCR, yet TCRdb's version contains in-frame clones alone and is incomplete. The repertoire holds 16,000 or so clones, with around 84% as singletons. The sample was unsorted PBMCs, taken 0.1 years before starting antiretroviral therapy. These receptors all stem from a man aged 18 to 30 with HIV.

This chain joins TRBV14 and TRBJ2-7; TRBD1 agrees at 8 bases. V shed 2 bases and J 4 bases; nucleotides not matched to a gene: 7. Germline V gives CDR1 SGHDN, CDR2 FVKESK. The CDR3 spans 15 residues. The CDR3 spells CASSQFDRGVYEQYF. The DNA of the CDR3 is TGTGCCAGCAGCCAATTTGACAGGGGTGTTTACGAGCAGTACTTC.

The V call is TRBV28, the J call TRBJ2-5, with D perhaps being TRBD1 or TRBD2 (6 bases each). CDR3 length: 14 residues. With 7 bases removed from V and 1 base from J, the gap between germline ends came to 13 bases. CDR1 and CDR2 from the germline V gene are MDHEN and SYDVKM. CDR3 in DNA: TGTGCCAGCACCCTTGGAGGGGGCCAAGAGACCCAGTACTTC. The encoded protein is CASTLGGGQETQYF.

Concerning this clone: This sample also contains other DNA sequences that code for the same CDR3. The chain links TRBV4-3 to TRBJ1-1, with D uncertain. The V gene's germline CDR1 is LGHNA and CDR2 YSLEER. V was pared by 0 bases and J by 3 bases, with 5 bases between. This CDR3 is 13 amino acids long. The CDR3 loop is CASSQDGDTEAFF. The CDR3 DNA sequence: TGCGCCAGCAGCCAAGACGGGGACACTGAAGCTTTCTTT.

This sequence joins TRBV5-5 and TRBJ2-5, with D perhaps matching TRBD2 (5 bases). Between the trimmed V and J ends, which lost 1 base and 3 bases, there was a span of 7 bases. CDR3 length: 13 amino acids. CDR1 and CDR2 from the germline V gene are SGHKS and YYEKEE (reference sequence). CDR3 sequence (DNA): TGTGCCAGCAGCTTGCCGGGGAAAGAGACCCAGTACTTC. Amino acid sequence: CASSLPGKETQYF.

The V and J genes are TRBV4-3 and TRBJ2-5; 7 bases map to TRBD2. The CDR3 extends over 16 amino acids. Looked up from germline, CDR1 is LGHNA and CDR2 is YSLEER. V lost 4 bases and J lost 5; bases outside the gene matches: 13. CDR3 coding DNA: TGCGCCAGCAGCCGAGGACTAGTCTCGACTCAGGAGACCCAGTACTTC. This encodes CASSRGLVSTQETQYF.

The gene calls are TRBV5-1 and TRBJ2-3; tentatively, D is TRBD1 or TRBD2 (5 bases each). Trimming took 2 bases from V and 2 from J, leaving 12 bases between them. In germline, CDR1 is SGHRS, CDR2 YFSETQ. The length of the CDR3 is 15 residues. CDR3 in amino acids: CASSFTGTTTDTQYF. CDR3 DNA: TGCGCCAGCAGCTTTACCGGGACGACCACAGATACGCAGTATTTT.

This chain connects TRBV6-5 to TRBJ2-7; D remains ambiguous. From germline, CDR1 is MNHEY and CDR2 SVGAGI. The CDR3 loop spans 13 amino acids. Between the trimmed V and J ends, which lost 1 base and 7 bases, there was a span of 11 bases. CDR3 region: CASSYFLRREQYF. In DNA form, the CDR3 reads TGTGCCAGCAGTTACTTTCTCCGCCGAGAGCAGTACTTC.

This clone is a singleton in its sample. The chain joins TRBV18 to TRBJ2-7; 12 bases align to TRBD2. Germline assignment: CDR1 KGHSH and CDR2 LQKENI. Trimming at V came to 3 bases and at J to 2 bases, leaving 2 bases not matched to a gene. The CDR3 runs to 15 residues. For the CDR3, the DNA is TGTGCCAGCTCACCCGGGACTAGCGGGCCCTACGAGCAGTACTTC. This encodes CASSPGTSGPYEQYF.

The chain couples TRBV6-5 to TRBJ2-3; D may be TRBD1 or TRBD2 (5 bases each). The germline V gene has CDR1 MNHEY and CDR2 SVGAGI. Trimming stripped 2 bases from V and 2 bases from J, with 8 bases between. CDR3 length equals 14 residues. CDR3 nucleotide sequence: TGTGCCAGCAGTTACGTCGGGACCACAGATACGCAGTATTTT. Translation: CASSYVGTTDTQYF.

The rearrangement links TRBV18 to TRBJ1-5, with D perhaps matching TRBD1 (5 bases). V shed 3 bases and J shed 0 bases, with 12 bases lying between them. Germline loops: CDR1 KGHSH, CDR2 LQKENI. The CDR3 contains 16 residues. The DNA of the CDR3 is TGTGCCAGCTCACCCTCGACAGTGACTAGCAATCAGCCCCAGCATTTT. Amino acids: CASSPSTVTSNQPQHF.

The V call is TRBV19, the J call TRBJ2-7, with D possibly being TRBD2 (5 bases). Germline CDR1 reads LNHDA; CDR2 reads SQIVND (reference sequence). V lost 9 bases and J lost 0, with 12 bases in between. The length of the CDR3 is 13 residues. CDR3 in DNA: TGTGCCAGCGGGGTAGGGAGCTCCTACGAGCAGTACTTC. Its protein is CASGVGSSYEQYF. The variable domain in full, completed from reference TRBV19 and TRBJ2-7, reads DGGITQSPKYLFRKEGQNVTLSCEQNLNHDAMYWYRQDPGQGLRLIYYSQIVNDFQKGDIAEGYSVSREKKESFPLTVTSAQKNPTAFYLCASGVGSSYEQYFGPGTRLTVT.

The table lists this clone with a count of one. V usage is TRBV28 and J usage is TRBJ2-7, with 10 bases fitting TRBD1. The CDR3 runs to 16 residues. V dropped 6 bases and J dropped 4; count of bases not matched to a gene: 12. CDR1 and CDR2 (germline): MDHEN, SYDVKM. Here the CDR3 DNA reads TGTGCCAGCAGCCCCTCTTCCGGGACAGGGGTTTACGAGCAGTACTTC. Amino acids: CASSPSSGTGVYEQYF.

The V gene is TRBV9, the J gene TRBJ1-2; TRBD1 agrees at 7 bases. The CDR3 consists of 13 residues. CDR1 is SGDLS, CDR2 YYNGEE, per germline. The ends lost 4 bases at V and 3 bases at J; junction bases unmatched: 3. CDR3: CASSPQGDYGYTF. CDR3 nucleotide sequence: TGTGCCAGCAGCCCCCAGGGGGACTATGGCTACACCTTC.

This clone has only a few counts. V gene TRBV28 combines with J gene TRBJ2-7; no definite D call. The CDR3 length is 13 residues. CDR1 is MDHEN and CDR2 is SYDVKM in the germline V gene. Trimming shortened V by 8 bases and J by 2 bases, and 13 bases separated the two germline ends. The CDR3 region has the DNA TGTGCCAGCGCCGGAGATCCTCCCTACGAGCAGTACTTC. Translation: CASAGDPPYEQYF.

The chain combines TRBV5-6 with TRBJ2-3, with no clear D. Germline V gene lookup returns CDR1 SGHDT and CDR2 YYEEEE. V gave up 0 bases and J gave up 1 base, with 6 bases separating them. The CDR3 runs to 14 residues. The CDR3 reads CASSLGRGTDTQYF. The CDR3 DNA reads TGTGCCAGCAGCTTGGGACGGGGCACAGATACGCAGTATTTT.

The chain combines TRBV9 with TRBJ2-7; tentative D call: TRBD1 (5 bases). V shed 0 bases and J shed 7 bases, with 14 bases lying between them. This CDR3 is 14 amino acids long. Germline V gene sequence: CDR1 SGDLS, CDR2 YYNGEE. The CDR3 sequence: CASSVGQGFGEQYF. The CDR3 region has the DNA TGTGCCAGCAGCGTAGGGCAGGGTTTTGGGGAGCAGTACTTC.

Details on this clone: The junction shows a germline mismatch at one end, possibly a read error. The chain is built from TRBV6-1 and TRBJ2-2; D gene ambiguous. Germline loops: CDR1 MNHNS, CDR2 SASEGT. This CDR3 has 12 amino acids. The CDR3 loop reads CASSSLTWELFF. CDR3 DNA sequence: TGTGCCAGCAGCTCGCTCACCTGGGAGCTGTTTTTT.

The rearrangement links TRBV19 to TRBJ1-1; no clear D gene. Germline V gene sequence: CDR1 LNHDA, CDR2 SQIVND (reference sequence). CDR3 length equals 12 residues. The ends were cut back, 3 bases at V and 4 bases at J, with 6 bases in the middle. DNA for the CDR3: TGTGCCAGTAGTATCGGCAGCACTGAAGCTTTCTTT. Amino acid sequence: CASSIGSTEAFF. Based on the CDR3 plus reference TRBV19 and TRBJ1-1, the full variable domain is DGGITQSPKYLFRKEGQNVTLSCEQNLNHDAMYWYRQDPGQGLRLIYYSQIVNDFQKGDIAEGYSVSREKKESFPLTVTSAQKNPTAFYLCASSIGSTEAFFGQGTRLTVV.

The chain recombines TRBV14 with TRBJ2-3; 11 bases match TRBD2. The CDR3 is made up of 16 amino acids. The germline V gene has CDR1 SGHDN and CDR2 FVKESK. Trimming cost V 1 base and J 2 bases; bases outside gene matches: 2. In DNA, the CDR3 is TGTGCCAGCAGCCAAGGTAGCGGGGGGGTCACAGATACGCAGTATTTT. Amino acids: CASSQGSGGVTDTQYF.

This sequence joins TRBV10-3 and TRBJ2-1; 7 bases agree with TRBD1. The CDR3 loop spans 13 amino acids. The germline V gene has CDR1 ENHRY and CDR2 SYGVKD. Trimming cost V 7 bases and J 10 bases; bases outside gene matches: 10. In DNA form, the CDR3 reads TGTGCCATCAACACTAGAACAGGGGAAGAGCAGTTCTTC. This gives the protein CAINTRTGEEQFF.

V and J are TRBV6-1 and TRBJ2-7; the match to TRBD1 covers 10 bases. Trimming at V came to 6 bases and at J to 4 bases, leaving 6 bases not matched to a gene. Germline CDR1 reads MNHNS; CDR2 reads SASEGT. The CDR3 has 14 amino acids. CDR3 protein: CASSRTGGVYEQYF. CDR3 DNA: TGTGCCAGCAGCCGGACAGGGGGGGTTTACGAGCAGTACTTC.

The chain recombines TRBV19 with TRBJ2-2; TRBD2 matches at 7 bases. The CDR3 is 15 residues long. Per the germline V gene, CDR1 is LNHDA and CDR2 is SQIVND (reference sequence). The J segment lost 2 bases and the V segment lost 5 bases, leaving 5 bases of the junction unmatched. The CDR3 loop is CASSPGRPNTGELFF. As DNA, the CDR3 is TGTGCCAGTAGTCCCGGGAGGCCCAACACCGGGGAGCTGTTTTTT.